The 8 T cell receptor beta chains listed next were all sequenced from one sample in a study of blood T cell repertoires in COVID-19. This table comes from immunoSEQ multiplex PCR, and its TCRdb copy is limited to in-frame clones, with some not included. The profile shows 200,000 to 300,000 clones, 80% to 90% of them singletons. Sequencing input: PBMCs or T cells enriched from blood (not recorded which). The receptors originated from a woman in her twenties or thirties who had recovered from COVID-19.

V usage is TRBV19 and J usage is TRBJ2-1, with 7 positions matching TRBD2. V lost 6 bases and J lost 11; bases outside the gene matches: 7. CDR1 is LNHDA and CDR2 is SQIVND in the germline V gene (reference sequence). This CDR3 spans 12 amino acids. The CDR3 here is CASRSSGEKQFF. CDR3 in DNA: TGTGCCAGTAGATCTAGCGGCGAAAAGCAGTTCTTC.

V and J are TRBV27 and TRBJ1-6; D is unresolved. This CDR3 is 12 amino acids long. Germline V CDR1 and CDR2: MNHEY, SMNVEV (reference sequence). V was clipped by 6 bases and J by 9 bases, with 9 bases between them. The CDR3 reads CASSLSRSPLHF. The CDR3 DNA follows: TGTGCCAGCAGCCTCAGTCGTTCACCCCTCCACTTT.

CDR3 DNA sequence: TGTGCCAGTAGTTCCGGACAGGGGGCTTTTACAGCCCTCCACTTT. It specifies CASSSGQGAFTALHF. This chain connects TRBV19 to TRBJ1-6, with TRBD1 matching over 11 bases. CDR3 length: 15 residues. V was pared by 5 bases and J by 14 bases, with 11 bases of the junction left unmatched. The germline V gene encodes CDR1 LNHDA and CDR2 SQIVND (reference sequence).

The rearrangement links TRBV30 to TRBJ1-5; no clear D gene. CDR1 is GTSNPN and CDR2 is SVGIG in the germline V gene (reference sequence). CDR3 length: 13 amino acids. Trimming left V 2 bases short and J 7 bases short, with 12 bases between. The CDR3 DNA follows: TGTGCCTGGAGTCGTCGGGGATACCAGCCCCAGCATTTT. Its translation: CAWSRRGYQPQHF. Complete variable domain (other parts from reference TRBV30 and TRBJ1-5): SQTIHQWPATLVQPVGSPLSLECTVEGTSNPNLYWYRQAAGRGLQLLFYSVGIGQISSEVPQNLSASRPQDRQFILSSKKLLLSDSGFYLCAWSRRGYQPQHFGDGTRLSIL.

The chain links TRBV28 to TRBJ1-2; D not resolved. V was trimmed by 8 bases and J by 3 bases, leaving 10 bases between them. CDR1 is MDHEN and CDR2 is SYDVKM in the germline V gene. This CDR3 is 12 amino acids long. CDR3 nucleotides: TGTGCCAGCGCCCGAGTCGACTATGGCTACACCTTC. Amino acids: CASARVDYGYTF.

The sample holds a few counts of this clone. CDR3 in DNA: TGTGCCACCAGTGACCTAGGACAGGGAATCGACAATGAGCAGTTCTTC. Translating it yields CATSDLGQGIDNEQFF. The genes are TRBV24-1 and TRBJ2-1; 8 bases align to TRBD1. Germline trimming cut 4 bases from V and 5 bases from J; bases unmatched to any gene: 9. The germline V gene encodes CDR1 KGHDR and CDR2 SFDVKD. This CDR3 is 16 amino acids long.

The CDR3, as DNA: TGTGCCAGCAGTTACTATGGGGGCGGCTCCTACGAGCAGTACTTC. Translation gives CASSYYGGGSYEQYF. The chain uses TRBV6-5 and TRBJ2-7; possible D gene TRBD1, 6 bases. Trimming shortened V by 1 base and J by 0 bases, and 10 bases separated the two germline ends. The CDR3 has 15 residues. The germline V gene encodes CDR1 MNHEY and CDR2 SVGAGI.

The chain joins TRBV19 to TRBJ1-1; 8 bases align to TRBD1. Germline loops: CDR1 LNHDA, CDR2 SQIVND (reference sequence). V lost 9 bases, J lost 0 bases, and 9 bases stayed unmatched. The CDR3 consists of 15 residues. The CDR3 bases are TGTGCCAGCCAGACAGGGGTTTTCATGAACACTGAAGCTTTCTTT. It yields the protein CASQTGVFMNTEAFF.